The 22 T cell receptor beta chains below were found in one sample sequenced in a study of CD8+ T cells in alopecia areata. The sequencing template was cDNA reverse transcribed from extracted RNA. Repertoires were generated with immunoSEQ multiplex PCR, while TCRdb's copy carries only in-frame clones and drops some. The profile shows over 150,000 clones, about 62% of them singletons. Specified treatment: oral pan-JAK inhibitor, 5-10 mg twice daily. This specimen was CD4+ T cells sorted from blood, taken at week 24, from a patient treated with tofacitinib. The receptors were sampled from a human donor with alopecia areata.

This chain links TRBV4-1 with TRBJ1-1; TRBD1 agrees at 9 bases. The V and J ends lost 0 bases and 1 base, in that order; junction bases with no gene match: 6. CDR1 and CDR2 (germline): MGHRA, YSYEKL. The CDR3 extends over 17 amino acids. CDR3 loop: CASSQDPDRGRNTEAFF. DNA of the CDR3: TGCGCCAGCAGCCAAGACCCGGACAGGGGACGGAACACTGAAGCTTTCTTT.

This clone appeared a few times. The gene calls are TRBV5-1 and TRBJ2-3; D might be TRBD2 (6 bases). Germline assignment: CDR1 SGHRS and CDR2 YFSETQ. The CDR3 has 14 amino acids. Trimming cost V 4 bases and J 6 bases, with 15 bases left between them. As DNA, the CDR3 is TGCGCCAGCAGCGTCGGGAGCACACGGGATACGCAGTATTTT. It translates to CASSVGSTRDTQYF.

This clone was seen more than once but under ten times. J is TRBJ1-5 and V is TRBV30; no definite D call. V was trimmed by 0 bases and J by 4 bases, leaving 4 bases between them. Germline loops: CDR1 GTSNPN, CDR2 SVGIG (reference sequence). The CDR3 has 12 residues. The CDR3 spells CAWSVPNQPQHF. The CDR3 DNA reads TGTGCCTGGAGTGTACCGAATCAGCCCCAGCATTTT. The full variable domain, with the rest looked up from reference TRBV30 and TRBJ1-5, is SQTIHQWPATLVQPVGSPLSLECTVEGTSNPNLYWYRQAAGRGLQLLFYSVGIGQISSEVPQNLSASRPQDRQFILSSKKLLLSDSGFYLCAWSVPNQPQHFGDGTRLSIL.

This clone occurred a few times. The chain uses TRBV29-1 and TRBJ2-3, with D possibly being TRBD2 (6 bases). Per the germline V gene, CDR1 is SQVTM and CDR2 is ANQGSEA. CDR3 length equals 14 residues. Trimming took off 1 base at V and 6 bases at J, with 14 bases between the two ends. CDR3 DNA: TGCAGCGTTGAAGTCGGGGGATGGGGGGATACGCAGTATTTT. The encoded protein is CSVEVGGWGDTQYF.

V is TRBV30 and J is TRBJ1-2, with D tentatively TRBD1 (5 bases). Trimming shortened V by 0 bases and J by 4 bases, and 15 bases separated the two germline ends. The CDR3 runs to 15 residues. CDR1 GTSNPN and CDR2 SVGIG come from the germline V gene (reference sequence). Here the CDR3 reads CAWSVFGGEFYGYTF. For the CDR3, the DNA is TGTGCCTGGAGTGTATTTGGGGGAGAATTCTATGGCTACACCTTC.

The V call is TRBV19, the J call TRBJ1-5; the D is unclear. V lost 8 bases and J lost 3, with 17 bases in between. The V gene's germline CDR1 is LNHDA and CDR2 SQIVND (reference sequence). This CDR3 is built from 15 residues. This chain's CDR3 is CASRPGQAHNQPQHF. In DNA form, the CDR3 reads TGTGCCAGTCGCCCCGGCCAAGCTCACAATCAGCCCCAGCATTTT. Complete variable domain (other parts from reference TRBV19 and TRBJ1-5): DGGITQSPKYLFRKEGQNVTLSCEQNLNHDAMYWYRQDPGQGLRLIYYSQIVNDFQKGDIAEGYSVSREKKESFPLTVTSAQKNPTAFYLCASRPGQAHNQPQHFGDGTRLSIL.

The V and J genes are TRBV5-1 and TRBJ2-5; D is perhaps TRBD1 (5 bases). With 2 bases removed from V and 5 bases from J, the gap between germline ends came to 13 bases. The CDR3 is 14 amino acids. CDR1 is SGHRS and CDR2 is YFSETQ in the germline V gene. The CDR3 sequence is CASSFEGAGETQYF. CDR3 nucleotide sequence: TGCGCCAGCAGCTTTGAAGGGGCCGGGGAGACCCAGTACTTC.

The J gene is TRBJ2-7, the V gene TRBV18; tentatively, D is TRBD1 (5 bases). Germline V lookup: CDR1 KGHSH, CDR2 LQKENI. The germline V and J ends were trimmed by 2 bases and 5 bases, with 13 bases remaining between them. The CDR3 length is 14 residues. The CDR3 reads CASSPFAGLDEQYF. The CDR3 DNA follows: TGTGCCAGCTCACCATTTGCAGGGTTGGACGAGCAGTACTTC.

The rearrangement joins TRBV6-5 to TRBJ1-4; maybe TRBD1 (5 bases). Deletions cut 2 bases from V and 5 bases from J, with 12 bases between. Germline V gives CDR1 MNHEY, CDR2 SVGAGI. This CDR3 contains 15 residues. The CDR3 DNA follows: TGTGCCAGCAGTTACCTCGGGACGTCGAATGAAAAACTGTTTTTT. Protein sequence: CASSYLGTSNEKLFF.

V and J are TRBV27 and TRBJ2-5, with TRBD2 matching 10 bases. This CDR3 contains 16 residues. After removal of 3 bases from V and 6 bases from J, the junction contained 10 bases not matched to a gene. CDR1 is MNHEY, CDR2 SMNVEV, per germline (reference sequence). For the CDR3, the DNA is TGTGCCAGCAGTTTTGCGTGGGCTAGCGGGAGCCAGACCCAGTACTTC. This gives the protein CASSFAWASGSQTQYF.

This chain uses TRBV18 with TRBJ1-5; no definite D call. Germline V gives CDR1 KGHSH, CDR2 LQKENI. CDR3 length: 13 amino acids. Trimming stripped 0 bases from V and 12 bases from J, with 12 bases between. CDR3 sequence (DNA): TGTGCCAGCTCACCACCAAGTTCAGATCGCCAGCATTTT. It yields the protein CASSPPSSDRQHF.

The table lists this clone with a count of one. This sequence joins TRBV2 and TRBJ1-3, with D unclear. The CDR3 contains 14 residues. Germline CDR1 and CDR2: SNHLY and FYNNEI. V was cut by 6 bases and J by 0 bases, with 9 bases left in between. The CDR3 DNA follows: TGTGCCAGCAGGCTAGATAGCTCTGGAAACACCATATATTTT. Protein product: CASRLDSSGNTIYF.

The chain employs TRBV5-1 and TRBJ2-5, with D possibly TRBD2 on 5 matching bases. The V end lost 4 bases, the J end lost 5 bases, and 18 bases lay between the germline ends. Germline CDR1 SGHRS, CDR2 YFSETQ. This CDR3 has 15 residues. In DNA form, the CDR3 reads TGCGCCAGCAGCCTGGGAACTAGGCCCTCGGAGACCCAGTACTTC. Its protein is CASSLGTRPSETQYF.

Only a few counts were recorded for this clone. The rearrangement links TRBV29-1 to TRBJ1-4; 7 bases are a match to TRBD1. The germline gives CDR1 SQVTM, CDR2 ANQGSEA. This CDR3 spans 14 amino acids. Germline trimming cut 7 bases from V and 8 bases from J; bases unmatched to any gene: 13. The CDR3, as DNA: TGCAGCGCAATGACAGGGAATACTGGGGAAAAACTGTTTTTT. Protein sequence: CSAMTGNTGEKLFF.

This rearrangement joins TRBV18 to TRBJ2-3, with 9 bases lining up with TRBD2. Looked up from germline, CDR1 is KGHSH and CDR2 is LQKENI. The CDR3 is 15 residues long. Trimming at V came to 1 base and at J to 3 bases, leaving 2 bases not matched to a gene. The CDR3 spells CASSPRLADTDTQYF. The CDR3 region has the DNA TGTGCCAGCTCACCACGACTAGCGGATACAGATACGCAGTATTTT.

This clone was seen only once. V usage is TRBV7-2 and J usage is TRBJ2-1; 9 bases are a match to TRBD2. With 1 base clipped from V and 16 bases from J, the junction kept 8 bases outside the gene matches. Germline lookup yields CDR1 SGHTA and CDR2 FQGNSA. This CDR3 is 13 amino acids long. The CDR3 reads CASSLGEGSGGFF. The CDR3, as DNA: TGTGCCAGCAGCTTAGGCGAAGGTAGCGGGGGATTCTTC.

This clone turned up a few times. This sequence joins TRBV7-3 and TRBJ2-6; 7 nucleotides line up with TRBD1. Trimming cost V 5 bases and J 4 bases; bases outside gene matches: 5. CDR3 length equals 15 residues. From germline, CDR1 is SGHTA and CDR2 FQGTGA. CDR3 DNA: TGTGCCAGCAGCCTACAGGGGACAGGGGCCAACGTCCTGACTTTC. It encodes CASSLQGTGANVLTF. Full variable domain (remainder filled in from reference TRBV7-3 and TRBJ2-6): GAGVSQTPSNKVTEKGKYVELRCDPISGHTALYWYRQSLGQGPEFLIYFQGTGAADDSGLPNDRFFAVRPEGSVSTLKIQRTERGDSAVYLCASSLQGTGANVLTFGAGSRLTVL.

This clone has more than one count but fewer than ten. The rearrangement uses TRBV25-1 and TRBJ2-7; TRBD2 might be the D (5 bases). The length of the CDR3 is 18 residues. Between the trimmed V and J ends, which lost 4 bases and 6 bases, there was a span of 28 bases. Per germline, CDR1 MGHDK and CDR2 SYGVNS. This chain's CDR3 is CASSGSSRLEGALSEQYF. CDR3 bases: TGTGCCAGCAGTGGATCTTCTCGGTTAGAGGGTGCCCTCTCCGAGCAGTACTTC.

CDR3 in DNA: TGCGCCAGCAGCCAAGATAGGAAGTGGATGGGCGAGCAGTACTTC. Translated: CASSQDRKWMGEQYF. The gene calls are TRBV4-3 and TRBJ2-7, with D hard to call. This CDR3 has 15 amino acids. Germline-derived CDR1 and CDR2 are LGHNA and YSLEER. V was clipped by 0 bases and J by 6 bases, with 15 bases between them.

This chain links TRBV29-1 with TRBJ1-1; TRBD1 might be the D (6 bases). Germline V gene data show CDR1 as SQVTM and CDR2 as ANQGSEA. This CDR3 is built from 13 residues. Between the trimmed V and J ends, which lost 5 bases and 7 bases, there was a span of 17 bases. The CDR3 is CSVPGQQRDEAFF. In nucleotides, the CDR3 is TGCAGCGTTCCCGGACAGCAAAGGGATGAAGCTTTCTTT. Full variable domain (missing parts from reference TRBV29-1 and TRBJ1-1): SAVISQKPSRDICQRGTSLTIQCQVDSQVTMMFWYRQQPGQSLTLIATANQGSEATYESGFVIDKFPISRPNLTFSTLTVSNMSPEDSSIYLCSVPGQQRDEAFFGQGTRLTVV.

The genes are TRBV5-1 and TRBJ1-1; the D gene is possibly TRBD1 (6 bases). The CDR3 loop spans 12 amino acids. The V and J ends lost 7 bases and 2 bases respectively, with 9 bases between them. Germline lookup yields CDR1 SGHRS and CDR2 YFSETQ. CDR3 nucleotide sequence: TGCGCCAGCGGACAGCCTAACACTGAAGCTTTCTTT. Its translation is CASGQPNTEAFF.

This clone was detected a few times. V gene TRBV30 combines with J gene TRBJ1-4; no definite D call. Germline V gene data show CDR1 as GTSNPN and CDR2 as SVGIG (reference sequence). The CDR3 is 14 residues long. Trimming removed 3 bases from V and 8 bases from J, with 16 bases in between. CDR3 DNA sequence: TGTGCCTGGAGGACCGGAGCGGTGCTAGAAAAACTGTTTTTT. Protein sequence: CAWRTGAVLEKLFF.